This note documents a single T cell receptor beta chain sequence. This table comes from immunoSEQ multiplex PCR, and its TCRdb copy is limited to in-frame clones, with some not included. The table lists about 68,000 clones, 92% of them singletons, with 2.9% in the top ten. Germline CDR1 is SGHVS and CDR2 is FQNEAQ. CDR3 length: 14 amino acids. The V and J ends lost 5 bases and 6 bases, in that order; junction bases with no gene match: 5. These data belong to a study of T cells after somatic rescue of genetic block. This chain links TRBV7-8 with TRBJ2-1; 9 nucleotides match TRBD2. The receptor was isolated from a man aged 40-49 years. The specimen was peripheral blood mononuclear cells (PBMCs). The chain's CDR3 is CASSRGGASNEQFF. CDR3 sequence (DNA): TGTGCCAGCAGCCGCGGGGGGGCGAGCAATGAGCAGTTCTTC.